This is a list of T cell receptor beta chains from one sample in a study of blood T cell repertoires in COVID-19. Produced via immunoSEQ multiplex PCR; TCRdb's table is partial and in-frame only. This table holds approximately 210,000 clones, about 91% found once. The sample was peripheral blood. The receptors were gathered from a man younger than 45 with acute or convalescent COVID-19. Both conserved end residues are part of each CDR3. The D gene is left open where the match is weak. Clone size is given for some rows only: seen once, a few or many times, or a class if the clone is expanded.

J | size | V | D | DNA | CDR3
TRBJ2-7 | - | TRBV7-3 | TRBD2 | TGTGCCAGCAGCTTAAGGCTAGCGGGAGTTTACGAGCAGTACTTC | CASSLRLAGVYEQYF
TRBJ2-5 | - | TRBV7-9 | - | TGTGCCAGCAGCTTAGAGGGGCCCCAGTACTTC | CASSLEGPQYF
TRBJ1-2 | - | TRBV4-1 | TRBD1 | TGCGCCAGCAGCCAGACAGGGGGCTATGGCTACACCTTC | CASSQTGGYGYTF
TRBJ2-1 | - | TRBV6-4 | TRBD2 | TGTGCCAGCAGTGACTCAGCGGGAGGGCCGAATGAGCAGTTCTTC | CASSDSAGGPNEQFF
TRBJ2-2 | once | TRBV18 | - | TGTGCCAGCTCGACCACGGGTATTGCAGGGGCAAACACCGGGGAGCTGTTTTTT | CASSTTGIAGANTGELFF
TRBJ1-1 | - | TRBV3-1/TRBV3-2 | TRBD1 | TGTGCCAGCAGCCGGGGACAGTTAGAAGCTTTCTTT | CASSRGQLEAFF
TRBJ1-2 | - | TRBV12-5 | TRBD1 | TGTGCTAGTGCCCGCACAGGGGGCCTTGGTAGTGGCTACACCTTC | CASARTGGLGSGYTF
TRBJ1-2 | - | TRBV24-1 | - | TGTGCCACCAGTGGGGGTGGGGGCTACAATCCTCCGACGGACTATGGCTACACCTTC | CATSGGGGYNPPTDYGYTF
TRBJ2-3 | once | TRBV19 | TRBD1 | TGTGCCAGTAGTCCTACTGACAGGGGCGATACGCAGTATTTT | CASSPTDRGDTQYF
TRBJ1-2 | - | TRBV6-5 | TRBD1 | TGTGCCAGCAGGTATCCGGGACAGGGACGGGAAGACTACACCTTC | CASRYPGQGREDYTF
TRBJ2-1 | - | TRBV19 | - | TGTGCCAGTAGTATCGGAAAGGGAGGCCGAAATGAGCAGTTCTTC | CASSIGKGGRNEQFF
TRBJ2-3 | - | TRBV18 | - | TGTGCCAGCTCCCTAGAGGTGGAGGGTACGCAGTATTTT | CASSLEVEGTQYF
TRBJ2-7 | - | TRBV5-1 | TRBD1 | TGCGCCAGCAGCTGGACAGGGACTTGGAGGGAGCAGTACTTC | CASSWTGTWREQYF
TRBJ1-6 | - | TRBV19 | - | TGTGCCAGTATAGCAGGGTATTCACCCCTCCACTTT | CASIAGYSPLHF
TRBJ2-3 | - | TRBV6-5 | TRBD1 | TGTGCCAGCAACACCGGGACAGGGAGCACAGATACGCAGTATTTT | CASNTGTGSTDTQYF
TRBJ2-7 | - | TRBV7-8 | TRBD2 | TGTGCCAGCACCATAGATAGCGGGGCATCCTACGAGCAGTACTTC | CASTIDSGASYEQYF